The 12 T cell receptor beta chains given below trace back to one sample, sequenced in a study of T cells in localized non-small cell lung cancer. Measured with immunoSEQ multiplex PCR; TCRdb has only the in-frame clones, and not every one. Of about 59,000 clones detected, more than 85% appear once; the ten largest clones hold about 20%. This material consisted of peripheral blood, taken before any cancer treatment. The receptors derive from a man aged 35 to 69 with stage I lung adenocarcinoma.

This chain joins TRBV5-1 and TRBJ2-1; 8 bases agree with TRBD1. V dropped 4 bases and J dropped 4; count of bases not matched to a gene: 7. This CDR3 spans 15 amino acids. Germline CDR1 is SGHRS and CDR2 is YFSETQ. The chain's CDR3 is CASSPTGGRYNEQFF. The CDR3 coding sequence is TGCGCCAGCAGCCCTACAGGGGGTCGATACAATGAGCAGTTCTTC.

The J gene is TRBJ1-2, the V gene TRBV13; tentatively, D is TRBD1 (5 bases). V lost 0 bases and J 3 bases, leaving 14 bases between the germline ends. Germline assignment: CDR1 PRHDT and CDR2 FYEKMQ (reference sequence). The CDR3 covers 16 residues. The CDR3 DNA follows: TGTGCCAGCAGCTTAGGAGGGACCCCGGCGGACTATGGCTACACCTTC. It codes for CASSLGGTPADYGYTF.

The chain couples TRBV27 to TRBJ1-4; D uncertain. The V gene lost 5 bases and the J gene lost 8 bases, with 12 bases spanning the gap. Germline V CDR1 and CDR2: MNHEY, SMNVEV (reference sequence). This CDR3 contains 13 residues. CDR3: CASSATPSEKLFF. CDR3 coding DNA: TGTGCCAGCAGTGCGACCCCTAGCGAAAAACTGTTTTTT.

The chain recombines TRBV28 with TRBJ1-5; D possibly corresponds to TRBD1 (5 bases). The CDR3 runs to 13 residues. CDR1 and CDR2 (germline): MDHEN, SYDVKM. V was shortened by 4 bases and J by 5 bases, with 9 bases between the two germline ends. DNA for the CDR3: TGTGCCAGCAGTTCCGGGGCCTATCAGCCCCAGCATTTT. As protein: CASSSGAYQPQHF.

This sequence joins TRBV27 and TRBJ2-7; 7 positions agree with TRBD2. Germline-derived CDR1 and CDR2 are MNHEY and SMNVEV (reference sequence). V shed 5 bases and J 5 bases; nucleotides not matched to a gene: 12. The CDR3 is made up of 15 amino acids. This CDR3 reads CASSLLGGSLNEQYF. CDR3 DNA sequence: TGTGCCAGCAGTCTCCTTGGCGGGAGTCTAAACGAGCAGTACTTC.

The rearrangement links TRBV6-1 to TRBJ2-7; D possibly corresponds to TRBD2 (7 bases). The CDR3 extends over 10 amino acids. V was shortened by 11 bases and J by 6 bases, with 11 bases between the two germline ends. Germline V gene sequence: CDR1 MNHNS, CDR2 SASEGT. The CDR3 loop is CAGGGPEQYF. In DNA form, the CDR3 reads TGTGCCGGGGGGGGGCCCGAGCAGTACTTC.

The CDR3 spells CASSMTGWERDAYEQYF. CDR3 sequence (DNA): TGTGCCAGCAGTATGACAGGGTGGGAGCGGGACGCCTACGAGCAGTACTTC. V gene TRBV7-9 combines with J gene TRBJ2-7, with D perhaps being TRBD1 or TRBD2 (7 bases each). Germline-derived CDR1 and CDR2 are SEHNR and FQNEAQ (reference sequence). V was pared by 6 bases and J by 2 bases, with 23 bases between. The CDR3 has 17 amino acids.

This chain joins TRBV7-9 and TRBJ2-7; the match to TRBD1 covers 7 bases. Germline CDR1 and CDR2: SEHNR and FQNEAQ (reference sequence). The length of the CDR3 is 15 residues. The ends lost 5 bases at V and 0 bases at J; junction bases unmatched: 7. CDR3 loop: CASSPDRAGSYEQYF. Written as DNA, the CDR3 is TGTGCCAGCAGCCCTGACAGGGCCGGCTCCTACGAGCAGTACTTC.

The CDR3 region has the DNA TGTGCCAGCAGGACTAGCGGGTTTTTGGACGAGCAGTACTTC. Translated, it gives CASRTSGFLDEQYF. The rearrangement links TRBV7-8 to TRBJ2-7; 10 nucleotides line up with TRBD2. This CDR3 contains 14 residues. V trimming: 6 bases; J trimming: 5 bases; junction bases outside the gene matches: 7. Germline CDR1 is SGHVS and CDR2 is FQNEAQ.

The V and J genes are TRBV11-2 and TRBJ2-1; 10 nucleotides agree with TRBD2. Germline CDR1 SGHAT, CDR2 FQNNGV. The CDR3 has 16 residues. The V segment lost 4 bases and the J segment 7 bases; nucleotides outside the gene matches: 10. CDR3 amino acids: CASSWTPAGGMNEQFF. In DNA form, the CDR3 reads TGTGCCAGCAGCTGGACCCCAGCGGGAGGGATGAATGAGCAGTTCTTC. The whole variable domain, filled in from reference TRBV11-2 and TRBJ2-1, reads EAGVAQSPRYKIIEKRQSVAFWCNPISGHATLYWYQQILGQGPKLLIQFQNNGVVDDSQLPKDRFSAERLKGVDSTLKIQPAKLEDSAVYLCASSWTPAGGMNEQFFGPGTRLTVL.

This rearrangement joins TRBV10-2 to TRBJ1-1; D ambiguous. V was pared by 8 bases and J by 3 bases, with 10 bases between. CDR1 WSHSY and CDR2 SAAADI come from the germline V gene. The CDR3 covers 12 residues. DNA for the CDR3: TGCGCCAGCTTAGAGCCCGACACTGAAGCTTTCTTT. Translating it yields CASLEPDTEAFF.

Only one count was recorded for this clone. The chain combines TRBV30 with TRBJ2-7; D unresolved. Deletions cut 0 bases from V and 3 bases from J, with 15 bases between. The CDR3 spans 15 residues. Germline CDR1 GTSNPN, CDR2 SVGIG (reference sequence). The CDR3 DNA follows: TGTGCCTGGAGTGTAGGTAGCTCCATTAGCTACGAGCAGTACTTC. Protein sequence: CAWSVGSSISYEQYF.